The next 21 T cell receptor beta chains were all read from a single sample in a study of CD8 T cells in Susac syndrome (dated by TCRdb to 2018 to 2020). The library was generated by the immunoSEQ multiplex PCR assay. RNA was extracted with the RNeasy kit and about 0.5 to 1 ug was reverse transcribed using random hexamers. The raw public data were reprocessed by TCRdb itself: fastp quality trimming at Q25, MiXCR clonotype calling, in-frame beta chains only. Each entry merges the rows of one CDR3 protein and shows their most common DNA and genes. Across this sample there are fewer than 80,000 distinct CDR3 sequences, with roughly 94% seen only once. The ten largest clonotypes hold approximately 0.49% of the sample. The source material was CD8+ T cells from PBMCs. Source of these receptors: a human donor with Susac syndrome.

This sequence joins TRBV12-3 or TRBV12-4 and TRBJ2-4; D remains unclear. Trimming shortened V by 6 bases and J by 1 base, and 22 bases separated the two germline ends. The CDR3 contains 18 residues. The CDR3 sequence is CASSSAPLQLNAKNIQYF. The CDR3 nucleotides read TGTGCCAGCAGCTCGGCTCCCCTACAACTGAATGCCAAAAACATTCAGTACTTC.

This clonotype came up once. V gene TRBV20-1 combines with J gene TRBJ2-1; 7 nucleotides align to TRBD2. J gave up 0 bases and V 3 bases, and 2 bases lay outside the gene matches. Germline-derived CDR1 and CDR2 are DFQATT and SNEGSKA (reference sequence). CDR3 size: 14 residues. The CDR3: CSASGGSSYNEQFF. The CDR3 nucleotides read TGCAGTGCTAGCGGGGGGAGCTCCTACAATGAGCAGTTCTTC.

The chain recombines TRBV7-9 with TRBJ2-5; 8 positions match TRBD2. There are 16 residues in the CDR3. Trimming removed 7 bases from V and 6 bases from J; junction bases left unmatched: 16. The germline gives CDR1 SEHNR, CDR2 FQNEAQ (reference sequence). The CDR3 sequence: CASTEVGGGPEKTQYF. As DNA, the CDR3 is TGTGCCAGCACCGAAGTCGGGGGGGGCCCAGAGAAGACCCAGTACTTC.

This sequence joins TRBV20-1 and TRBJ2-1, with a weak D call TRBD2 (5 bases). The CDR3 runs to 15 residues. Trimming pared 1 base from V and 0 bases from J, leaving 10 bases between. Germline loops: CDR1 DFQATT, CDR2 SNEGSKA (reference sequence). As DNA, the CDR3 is TGCAGTGCTAGAGGTCCGGGGTCCTCCTACAATGAGCAGTTCTTC. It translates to CSARGPGSSYNEQFF.

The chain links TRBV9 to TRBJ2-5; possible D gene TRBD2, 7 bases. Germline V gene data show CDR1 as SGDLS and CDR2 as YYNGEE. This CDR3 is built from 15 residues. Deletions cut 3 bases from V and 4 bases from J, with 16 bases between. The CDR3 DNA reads TGTGCCAGCAGCGGGCCCGGGGGGCCCATAGAGACCCAGTACTTC. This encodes CASSGPGGPIETQYF.

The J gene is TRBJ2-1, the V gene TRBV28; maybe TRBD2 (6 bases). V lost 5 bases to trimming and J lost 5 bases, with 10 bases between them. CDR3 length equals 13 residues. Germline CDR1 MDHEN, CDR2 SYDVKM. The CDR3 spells CASSRGLNNEQFF. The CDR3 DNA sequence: TGTGCCAGCAGTCGGGGACTCAACAATGAGCAGTTCTTC.

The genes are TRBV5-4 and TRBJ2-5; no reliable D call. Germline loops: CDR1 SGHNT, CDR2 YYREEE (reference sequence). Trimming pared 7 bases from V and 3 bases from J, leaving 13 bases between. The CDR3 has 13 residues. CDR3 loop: CASYDVFEETQYF. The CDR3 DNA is TGTGCCAGCTACGACGTCTTCGAAGAGACCCAGTACTTC.

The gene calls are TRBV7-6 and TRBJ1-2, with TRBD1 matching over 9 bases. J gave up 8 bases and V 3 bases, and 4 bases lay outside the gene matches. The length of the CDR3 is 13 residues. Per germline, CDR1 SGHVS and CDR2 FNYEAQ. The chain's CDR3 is CASSLRDREGYTF. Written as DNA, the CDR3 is TGTGCCAGCAGCTTGAGGGACAGGGAAGGCTACACCTTC.

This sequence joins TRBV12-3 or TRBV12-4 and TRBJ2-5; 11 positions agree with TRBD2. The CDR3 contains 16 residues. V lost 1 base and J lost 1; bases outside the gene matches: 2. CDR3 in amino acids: CASSLGSGGAQETQYF. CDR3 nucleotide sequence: TGTGCCAGCAGTTTAGGTAGCGGGGGGGCCCAAGAGACCCAGTACTTC.

The CDR3 spells CASSWSGGARNEQFF. The CDR3 DNA reads as TGTGCCAGCAGTTGGAGCGGGGGGGCCCGAAATGAGCAGTTCTTC. This chain uses TRBV6-2 or TRBV6-3 with TRBJ2-1; TRBD2 aligns across 10 bases. CDR3 length equals 15 residues. Germline V gives CDR1 MNHEY, CDR2 SVGEGT. V lost 4 bases, J lost 7 bases, and 7 bases stayed unmatched.

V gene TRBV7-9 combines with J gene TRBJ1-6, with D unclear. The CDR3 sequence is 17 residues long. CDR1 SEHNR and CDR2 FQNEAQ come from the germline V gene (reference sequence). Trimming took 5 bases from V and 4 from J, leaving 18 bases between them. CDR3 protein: CASSPNSVTEYNSPLHF. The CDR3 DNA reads TGTGCCAGCAGCCCTAATTCCGTAACGGAATATAATTCACCCCTCCACTTT.

CDR3 sequence: CASSLKPLGNTEAFF. DNA for the CDR3: TGTGCCAGCAGCTTAAAACCGTTGGGGAACACTGAAGCTTTCTTT. This chain uses TRBV7-6 with TRBJ1-1; D is ambiguous. The germline V gene has CDR1 SGHVS and CDR2 FNYEAQ. Trimming removed 2 bases at V and 1 base at J, with 11 bases between. The CDR3 spans 15 residues.

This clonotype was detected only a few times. CDR3 sequence reads: CASSMGRSSYEQYF. The DNA for the CDR3 is TGTGCCAGCAGCATGGGACGGAGCTCCTACGAGCAGTACTTC. The J gene is TRBJ2-7, the V gene TRBV5-6; D is possibly TRBD1 or TRBD2 (5 bases each). Germline assignment: CDR1 SGHDT and CDR2 YYEEEE. Trimming took off 4 bases at V and 0 bases at J, with 11 bases between the two ends. The CDR3 is 14 residues long.

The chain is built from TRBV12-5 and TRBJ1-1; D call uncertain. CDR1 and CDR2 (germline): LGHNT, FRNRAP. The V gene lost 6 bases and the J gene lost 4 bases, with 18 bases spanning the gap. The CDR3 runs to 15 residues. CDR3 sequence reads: CASGRTGGSGTEAFF. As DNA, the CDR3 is TGTGCTAGTGGGAGGACCGGTGGGTCGGGCACTGAAGCTTTCTTT.

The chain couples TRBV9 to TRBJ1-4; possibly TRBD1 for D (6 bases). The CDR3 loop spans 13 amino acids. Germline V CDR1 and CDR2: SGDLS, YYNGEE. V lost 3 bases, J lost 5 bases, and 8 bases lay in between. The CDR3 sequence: CASSGGQNEKLFF. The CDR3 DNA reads TGTGCCAGCAGCGGGGGGCAAAATGAAAAACTGTTTTTT.

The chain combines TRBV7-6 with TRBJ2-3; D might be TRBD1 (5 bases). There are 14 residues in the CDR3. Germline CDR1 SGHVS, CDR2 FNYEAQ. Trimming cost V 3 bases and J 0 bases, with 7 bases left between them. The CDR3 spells CASSLDTSTDTQYF. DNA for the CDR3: TGTGCCAGCAGCTTGGACACTAGCACAGATACGCAGTATTTT.

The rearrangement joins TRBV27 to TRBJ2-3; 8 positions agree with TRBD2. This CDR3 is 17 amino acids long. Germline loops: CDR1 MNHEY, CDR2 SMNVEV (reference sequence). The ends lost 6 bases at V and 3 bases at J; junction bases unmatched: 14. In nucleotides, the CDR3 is TGTGCCAGCAGCTCCACGGATCGGGGGGGCTGGACAGATACGCAGTATTTT. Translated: CASSSTDRGGWTDTQYF.

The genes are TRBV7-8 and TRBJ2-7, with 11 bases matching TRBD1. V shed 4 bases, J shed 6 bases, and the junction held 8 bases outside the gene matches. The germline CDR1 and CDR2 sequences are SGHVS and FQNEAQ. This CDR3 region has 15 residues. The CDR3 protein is CASSSRDRGGVEQYF. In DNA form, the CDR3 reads TGTGCCAGCAGCTCCCGGGACAGGGGGGGAGTCGAGCAGTACTTC.

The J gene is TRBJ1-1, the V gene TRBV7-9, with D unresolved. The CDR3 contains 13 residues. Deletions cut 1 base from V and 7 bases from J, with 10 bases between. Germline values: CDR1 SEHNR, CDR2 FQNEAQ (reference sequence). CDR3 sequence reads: CASSLDRPIEAFF. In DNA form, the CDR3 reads TGTGCCAGCAGCTTAGATAGGCCTATTGAAGCTTTCTTT.

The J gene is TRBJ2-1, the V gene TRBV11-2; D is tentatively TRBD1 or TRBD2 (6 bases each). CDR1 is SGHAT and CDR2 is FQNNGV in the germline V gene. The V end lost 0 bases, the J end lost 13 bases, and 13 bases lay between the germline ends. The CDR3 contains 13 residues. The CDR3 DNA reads TGTGCCAGCAGCTTAGAAGGGGGGATAAGACAGTTCTTC. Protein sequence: CASSLEGGIRQFF. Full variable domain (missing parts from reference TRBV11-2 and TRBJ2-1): EAGVAQSPRYKIIEKRQSVAFWCNPISGHATLYWYQQILGQGPKLLIQFQNNGVVDDSQLPKDRFSAERLKGVDSTLKIQPAKLEDSAVYLCASSLEGGIRQFFGPGTRLTVL.

The CDR3 coding sequence is TGTGCCAGCAGCTACGCCGCGCCGGGACTGTACTCCTACGAGCAGTACTTC. Translating it yields CASSYAAPGLYSYEQYF. The chain links TRBV7-9 to TRBJ2-7, with a weak D call TRBD2 (6 bases). V shed 4 bases and J shed 0 bases, with 19 bases lying between them. The CDR3 length is 17 residues. Germline loops: CDR1 SEHNR, CDR2 FQNEAQ (reference sequence).